This T cell receptor beta chain was recovered during a study of lymphopenia after photon versus proton radiotherapy. Details on this clone: Its antigen is as yet unknown.

Study findings and constraints: After the lymphocyte nadir, photon-treated repertoires showed oligoclonal expansion, especially of CD8+ Temra cells. Photon-treated patients lost naive T cells and TCR diversity; proton-treated stayed stable. Larger post-nadir TCR diversity loss correlated inversely with survival in deceased patients. Survival link was tested only in deceased patients; proton benefit remains a possibility.

CDR1 is LNHNV and CDR2 is YYDKDF in the germline V gene (reference sequence). The CDR3 loop spans 14 amino acids. Trimming left V 3 bases short and J 2 bases short, with 9 bases between. Clones were sequenced by immunoSEQ multiplex PCR, and TCRdb holds only the in-frame ones, with some missing. This repertoire shows approximately 58,000 clones, over 70% found once; its top ten account for 25% to 30%. The source is a man aged 50-59 years with gastric cancer. The sample in question was peripheral blood, obtained from a patient treated with photon-based radiotherapy. The V and J genes are TRBV15 and TRBJ2-3, with no clear D. The CDR3: CATSRGGPTDTQYF. In nucleotides, the CDR3 is TGTGCCACCAGCAGGGGCGGACCCACAGATACGCAGTATTTT.